This paragraph reports one TCR beta chain. Its antigen is undetermined. This sample was taken from a study of PD-1 blockade in classical Hodgkin lymphoma. TCRdb's copy holds only in-frame clones and misses some; the assay was immunoSEQ multiplex PCR. The sample lists roughly 40,000 clones; under 75% were seen once. Patients all relapsed after autologous stem cell transplantation, and there was variation in brentuximab vedotin exposure. Study results and limitations: Repertoire differences lack defined causes, possibly disease activity or prior therapy. CD4+ TCR diversity climbed significantly by C4D1, unlike CD8+ TCR diversity. Newly diagnosed patients reportedly trailed healthy donors in baseline TCR diversity.

The CDR3 is 13 amino acids. CDR1 is MNHEY and CDR2 is SMNVEV in the germline V gene (reference sequence). Trimming left V 3 bases short and J 2 bases short, with 8 bases between. This receptor was identified in a human donor with classical Hodgkin lymphoma. The source was peripheral blood mononuclear cells (PBMCs), collected at baseline. V usage is TRBV27 and J usage is TRBJ2-7; D might be TRBD2 (5 bases). CDR3 in amino acids: CASSFFGAYEQYF. The CDR3 nucleotides are TGTGCCAGCAGTTTTTTCGGGGCCTACGAGCAGTACTTC.